This is a list of T cell receptor beta chains from one sample in a study of blood T cell repertoires in COVID-19. Here immunoSEQ multiplex PCR was the method, and the copy in TCRdb shows in-frame clones only, minus some. The sample carries some 42,000 clones, 60% to 80% recorded once. Sequencing was performed on peripheral blood. The receptors shown here come from a woman in her 70s with acute or convalescent COVID-19. Each CDR3 is given with its conserved first and last residue. Fields, in order: D gene, V gene, CDR3 length, CDR3 protein. A D gene is named only where the DNA matches it firmly.

D gene: TRBD2; V gene: TRBV19; CDR3 length: 15; CDR3 protein: CASSTGGFGSDEQFF
D gene: .; V gene: TRBV5-1; CDR3 length: 14; CDR3 protein: CASSKRQAPYEQYF
D gene: .; V gene: TRBV19; CDR3 length: 13; CDR3 protein: CASSIDRQGDKFF
D gene: TRBD2; V gene: TRBV2; CDR3 length: 21; CDR3 protein: CASWGFGVTRGTHSGANVLTF
D gene: TRBD1; V gene: TRBV15; CDR3 length: 18; CDR3 protein: CATSIGQGARRANEKLFF
D gene: .; V gene: TRBV6-5; CDR3 length: 12; CDR3 protein: CASSSTGQPQHF
D gene: TRBD1; V gene: TRBV30; CDR3 length: 15; CDR3 protein: CASSGQGNLVYGYTF
D gene: .; V gene: TRBV27; CDR3 length: 16; CDR3 protein: CASSLHLLTGADTQYF
D gene: .; V gene: TRBV7-8; CDR3 length: 15; CDR3 protein: CASSLVQSANEKLFF
D gene: TRBD2; V gene: TRBV7-6; CDR3 length: 20; CDR3 protein: CASSPGAGLAGVLAYNEQFF
D gene: .; V gene: TRBV5-1; CDR3 length: 14; CDR3 protein: CASSSGQSNQPQHF
D gene: .; V gene: TRBV4-1; CDR3 length: 15; CDR3 protein: CASRSLRTVNQPQHF
D gene: TRBD2; V gene: TRBV19; CDR3 length: 14; CDR3 protein: CASGLGDGYNEQFF
D gene: TRBD1; V gene: TRBV12-5; CDR3 length: 13; CDR3 protein: CASGGPGQGAKFF
D gene: TRBD1; V gene: TRBV7-3; CDR3 length: 15; CDR3 protein: CASSSTGGRFNEQFF
D gene: .; V gene: TRBV12-3/TRBV12-4; CDR3 length: 11; CDR3 protein: CASSLNYGYTF
D gene: TRBD1; V gene: TRBV7-2; CDR3 length: 15; CDR3 protein: CASSLQGALNYEQYF
D gene: TRBD1; V gene: TRBV5-8; CDR3 length: 17; CDR3 protein: CASSSGTGFFGNQPQHF
D gene: .; V gene: TRBV6-2/TRBV6-3; CDR3 length: 15; CDR3 protein: CASSSQGTGTGELFF
D gene: .; V gene: TRBV29-1; CDR3 length: 15; CDR3 protein: CSVEVPGHSREKLFF
D gene: .; V gene: TRBV7-9; CDR3 length: 13; CDR3 protein: CASSFTESYGYTF
D gene: TRBD1; V gene: TRBV19; CDR3 length: 15; CDR3 protein: CASSVRRDRAYEQYF
D gene: TRBD1; V gene: TRBV19; CDR3 length: 15; CDR3 protein: CASSIGGQANQPQHF
D gene: .; V gene: TRBV27; CDR3 length: 16; CDR3 protein: CASSLGGPISGNTIYF
D gene: TRBD1; V gene: TRBV5-6; CDR3 length: 19; CDR3 protein: CASSGIKPGQGLMTYEQYF
D gene: TRBD1; V gene: TRBV28; CDR3 length: 14; CDR3 protein: CASSPSDRDGEQYF
D gene: .; V gene: TRBV2; CDR3 length: 14; CDR3 protein: CASLLGVLNTEAFF